The next 29 T cell receptor beta chains were all read from a single sample in a study of regulatory T cells in long-lasting Graves disease. Time point indicated: newly diagnosed GD, antithyroid drugs for less than 3 months. Following extraction of RNA from PBMCs, that RNA was used to make the TCR library. Library construction for TCR beta used iRepertoire HTBI primers and Arm-PCR of CDR3 regions. TCRdb re-called the multiplex PCR reads through MiXCR, storing one row per CDR3 protein. The profile shows about 500,000 distinct CDR3 sequences, 12% of them singletons. The same sample was also studied in work on T cells in Graves' hyperthyroidism and ophthalmopathy.

The specimen was peripheral blood mononuclear cells (PBMCs), collected at new diagnosis, from a patient treated with antithyroid drugs. These receptors came from a woman in her twenties or thirties with Graves disease.

Many counts were recorded for this clonotype. The rearrangement uses TRBV20-1 and TRBJ2-1; 8 positions agree with TRBD2. V lost 1 base to trimming and J lost 4 bases; unmatched junction nucleotides: 6. Germline V gene lookup returns CDR1 DFQATT and CDR2 SNEGSKA (reference sequence). This CDR3 has 15 residues. The CDR3 DNA reads as TGCAGTGCTAGAGTGGGGGCTAGCGGGTACAATGAGCAGTTCTTC. This sequence encodes CSARVGASGYNEQFF.

The chain combines TRBV14 with TRBJ1-1; D is undetermined. The CDR3 length is 13 residues. Trimming pared 4 bases from V and 11 bases from J, leaving 17 bases between. Looked up from germline, CDR1 is SGHDN and CDR2 is FVKESK. The CDR3 region is CASSPPFPTGAFF. The CDR3 nucleotides are TGTGCCAGCAGCCCCCCTTTCCCAACTGGGGCTTTCTTT.

This clonotype came up many times. This chain connects TRBV2 to TRBJ1-5; 9 bases match TRBD1. The V gene end was trimmed by 6 bases and the J gene end by 8 bases; junction bases not matched to a gene: 14. This CDR3 has 16 amino acids. From germline, CDR1 is SNHLY and CDR2 FYNNEI. DNA for the CDR3: TGTGCCAGCAGCTTCCCCTTACAGGGGGCTAAGGAGCCCCAGCATTTT. It encodes CASSFPLQGAKEPQHF.

About this clonotype itself: This may come from a read error, since a much larger clone is one base off. The chain is built from TRBV20-1 and TRBJ2-7; TRBD1 agrees at 9 bases. Germline V gene data show CDR1 as DFQATT and CDR2 as SNEGSKA (reference sequence). This CDR3 comprises 17 residues. The junction had 15 bases not matched to a gene; V was cut back by 6 bases and J by 0 bases. Here the CDR3 DNA reads TGCAGTGCCCACCGACAGGGGGGAACCTTGGACTCCTACGAGCAGTACTTC. This sequence encodes CSAHRQGGTLDSYEQYF.

This clonotype was counted between two and nine times. This chain joins TRBV15 and TRBJ2-5; D is possibly TRBD1 or TRBD2 (5 bases each). The CDR3 loop spans 14 amino acids. Looked up from germline, CDR1 is LNHNV and CDR2 is YYDKDF (reference sequence). V was trimmed by 0 bases and J by 5 bases, leaving 10 bases between them. The CDR3 DNA is TGTGCCACCAGCAGAGATCGGGGCCGGGAGACCCAGTACTTC. This gives the protein CATSRDRGRETQYF.

The chain carries TRBV20-1 and TRBJ2-7; D possibly corresponds to TRBD1 (6 bases). The CDR3 is 13 amino acids. Germline CDR1 is DFQATT and CDR2 is SNEGSKA (reference sequence). Trimming cost V 3 bases and J 2 bases, with 11 bases left between them. CDR3 bases: TGCAGTGCTAGCGTGGACAGTACCTACGAGCAGTACTTC. Amino acid sequence: CSASVDSTYEQYF.

Ten or more counts support this clonotype. This rearrangement joins TRBV28 to TRBJ2-1; 12 nucleotides agree with TRBD2. V dropped 6 bases and J dropped 8; count of bases not matched to a gene: 20. CDR1 is MDHEN and CDR2 is SYDVKM in the germline V gene. The CDR3 extends over 19 amino acids. CDR3 in DNA: TGTGCCAGCAGACTCACCGAGACTAGCGGGAGCCTCCGGGCATATGAGCAGTTCTTC. Translation gives CASRLTETSGSLRAYEQFF.

As for this clonotype: Germline is not matched at one junction end, which may reflect a read error. The CDR3 DNA is TGTGCCATCAGTGTGCTTCCCTCGACCTACAATGAGCAGTTCTTC. It specifies CAISVLPSTYNEQFF. The J gene is TRBJ2-3, the V gene TRBV2; no reliable D call. The J call may be in error: the DNA end matches TRBJ2-1 better. This CDR3 has 15 amino acids. Germline-derived CDR1 and CDR2 are SNHLY and FYNNEI.

In its sample, this clonotype was seen many times. The V and J genes are TRBV27 and TRBJ2-7; no definite D call. The CDR3 runs to 14 residues. V lost 5 bases to trimming and J lost 1 base, with 12 bases between them. From germline, CDR1 is MNHEY and CDR2 SMNVEV (reference sequence). The CDR3 DNA reads as TGTGCCAGCAGTAAGGGTCCACCTTCCTACGAGCAGTACTTC. The encoded protein is CASSKGPPSYEQYF.

This clonotype turned up a few times. The chain joins TRBV5-6 to TRBJ2-1; no reliable D call. Trimming took 2 bases from V and 7 from J, leaving 7 bases between them. This CDR3 region has 12 residues. Germline CDR1 reads SGHDT; CDR2 reads YYEEEE. CDR3 in amino acids: CASSFLANEQFF. CDR3 coding DNA: TGTGCCAGCAGCTTTCTTGCTAATGAGCAGTTCTTC.

The chain has TRBV28 and TRBJ1-2, with D unclear. The CDR3 extends over 15 amino acids. The V end was cut by 6 bases, the J end by 4 bases, with 18 bases between. The germline V gene has CDR1 MDHEN and CDR2 SYDVKM. The CDR3 is CASRHRLARSYGYTF. The CDR3 DNA is TGTGCCAGCAGACATCGTCTAGCGCGGAGCTATGGCTACACCTTC.

Ten or more counts support this clonotype. The chain is built from TRBV20-1 and TRBJ2-5, with D uncertain. Trimming removed 3 bases at V and 5 bases at J, with 13 bases between. Germline V gives CDR1 DFQATT, CDR2 SNEGSKA (reference sequence). This CDR3 comprises 13 residues. Here the CDR3 DNA reads TGCAGTGCTAGGGACCGCGGCAGGGAGACCCAGTACTTC. Translating it yields CSARDRGRETQYF.

This clonotype was counted many times. DNA of the CDR3: TGCAGTGCTAGAGATCGTTTAGGGACAGGGGACTACTATGGCTACACCTTC. This translates into CSARDRLGTGDYYGYTF. This chain joins TRBV20-1 and TRBJ1-2; 10 nucleotides align to TRBD1. Germline V gene sequence: CDR1 DFQATT, CDR2 SNEGSKA (reference sequence). The junction had 10 bases not matched to a gene; V was cut back by 0 bases and J by 3 bases. This CDR3 is 17 amino acids long.

Ten or more counts support this clonotype. The V gene is TRBV9, the J gene TRBJ2-7; D might be TRBD2 (6 bases). The CDR3 has 16 residues. V was clipped by 0 bases and J by 0 bases, with 13 bases between them. CDR1 and CDR2 (germline): SGDLS, YYNGEE. The CDR3 sequence: CASSVEGGATSYEQYF. In DNA form, the CDR3 reads TGTGCCAGCAGCGTAGAAGGAGGGGCGACCTCCTACGAGCAGTACTTC.

The table lists this clonotype with a few counts. The rearrangement uses TRBV6-5 and TRBJ2-1; TRBD2 matches at 12 bases. This CDR3 region has 15 residues. J was trimmed by 7 bases and V by 2 bases; bases with no gene match: 3. The germline V gene encodes CDR1 MNHEY and CDR2 SVGAGI. The CDR3 reads CASSYRLAGENEQFF. The DNA of the CDR3 is TGTGCCAGCAGTTACCGACTAGCGGGAGAAAATGAGCAGTTCTTC.

There are many counts of this clonotype. The chain uses TRBV7-8 and TRBJ2-3, with D possibly being TRBD2 (6 bases). V was trimmed by 1 base and J by 5 bases, leaving 19 bases between them. CDR3 length: 17 amino acids. Germline V gene lookup returns CDR1 SGHVS and CDR2 FQNEAQ. The CDR3 region has the DNA TGTGCCAGCAGCTTAGAGCCACGGGAGTATAGTGGAGATACGCAGTATTTT. Protein product: CASSLEPREYSGDTQYF. Full variable domain (remainder filled in from reference TRBV7-8 and TRBJ2-3): GAGVSQSPRYKVAKRGQDVALRCDPISGHVSLFWYQQALGQGPEFLTYFQNEAQLDKSGLPSDRFFAERPEGSVSTLKIQRTQQEDSAVYLCASSLEPREYSGDTQYFGPGTRLTVL.

This clonotype has at least ten counts. The chain links TRBV28 to TRBJ1-2, with D uncertain. The CDR3 is 14 amino acids. The germline V and J ends were trimmed by 6 bases and 4 bases, with 15 bases remaining between them. Per the germline V gene, CDR1 is MDHEN and CDR2 is SYDVKM. DNA for the CDR3: TGTGCCAGCAGCCCCTTCTACCCGGGCTATGGCTACACCTTC. It codes for CASSPFYPGYGYTF.

The rearrangement links TRBV5-1 to TRBJ2-3; 8 bases map to TRBD1. V gave up 3 bases and J gave up 0 bases; unmatched junction bases: 3. Germline CDR1 and CDR2: SGHRS and YFSETQ. The CDR3 is 15 residues long. This CDR3 is CASSWTGSSTDTQYF. The CDR3 coding sequence is TGCGCCAGCAGCTGGACAGGGAGTAGCACAGATACGCAGTATTTT. The complete variable domain, with remaining parts taken from reference TRBV5-1 and TRBJ2-3, reads KAGVTQTPRYLIKTRGQQVTLSCSPISGHRSVSWYQQTPGQGLQFLFEYFSETQRNKGNFPGRFSGRQFSNSRSEMNVSTLELGDSALYLCASSWTGSSTDTQYFGPGTRLTVL.

As concerns this clonotype: Given a much more abundant clone one base away, this may be a read error. The conserved closing phenylalanine or tryptophan is absent in this CDR3, likely reflecting a read error. This chain uses TRBV20-1 with TRBJ2-1; D is undetermined. This CDR3 has 14 amino acids. The V end was cut by 1 base, the J end by 0 bases, with 7 bases between. Per germline, CDR1 DFQATT and CDR2 SNEGSKA (reference sequence). CDR3 sequence (DNA): TGCAGTGCTAGAGCCCCCGACTCCTACAATGAGCAGTTCTTG. Protein product: CSARAPDSYNEQFL.

This clonotype was seen at least ten times. The chain has TRBV29-1 and TRBJ2-1, with 7 bases that match TRBD2. This CDR3 region has 15 residues. The V segment lost 2 bases and the J segment 4 bases; nucleotides outside the gene matches: 8. CDR1 SQVTM and CDR2 ANQGSEA come from the germline V gene. CDR3 sequence: CSVEQRLADYNEQFF. As DNA, the CDR3 is TGCAGCGTTGAACAGCGGCTAGCGGATTACAATGAGCAGTTCTTC.

The genes are TRBV14 and TRBJ2-7; 7 nucleotides match TRBD2. CDR3 size: 13 residues. The germline gives CDR1 SGHDN, CDR2 FVKESK. The ends lost 1 base at V and 3 bases at J; junction bases unmatched: 0. The CDR3 spells CASSQASGYEQYF. For the CDR3, the DNA is TGTGCCAGCAGCCAAGCTAGCGGCTACGAGCAGTACTTC.

CDR3 residues: CASRRTGGRVTEAFF. As DNA, the CDR3 is TGTGCCAGCAGGAGGACAGGGGGCCGGGTGACTGAAGCTTTCTTT. The chain links TRBV25-1 to TRBJ1-1, with 11 positions matching TRBD1. Germline V gene data show CDR1 as MGHDK and CDR2 as SYGVNS. The V gene end was trimmed by 6 bases and the J gene end by 5 bases; junction bases not matched to a gene: 8. The CDR3 covers 15 residues.

This clonotype has ten or more counts. The chain has TRBV7-8 and TRBJ1-1; unclear D gene. The CDR3 totals 14 residues. V gave up 2 bases and J gave up 0 bases, with 7 bases separating them. Looked up from germline, CDR1 is SGHVS and CDR2 is FQNEAQ. DNA of the CDR3: TGTGCCAGCAGCTTAACCACCTTGAACACTGAAGCTTTCTTT. This gives the protein CASSLTTLNTEAFF.

Many counts were recorded for this clonotype. The chain couples TRBV5-1 to TRBJ2-3; 10 bases are a match to TRBD2. V was clipped by 0 bases and J by 6 bases; unmatched bases: 7. CDR1 SGHRS and CDR2 YFSETQ come from the germline V gene. This CDR3 is 16 amino acids long. CDR3 DNA: TGCGCCAGCAGCTTGGCTAGCGGGAGTCGTGGCGATACGCAGTATTTT. It specifies CASSLASGSRGDTQYF.

The table lists this clonotype with many counts. CDR3: CAWSVSSGTEAFF. CDR3 bases: TGTGCCTGGAGTGTGAGCTCCGGCACTGAAGCTTTCTTT. The V gene is TRBV30, the J gene TRBJ1-1; no firm D call. This CDR3 contains 13 residues. Germline V gene sequence: CDR1 GTSNPN, CDR2 SVGIG (reference sequence). V was cut by 0 bases and J by 4 bases, with 9 bases left in between.

The rearrangement uses TRBV7-6 and TRBJ2-3, with D hard to call. Germline CDR1 is SGHVS and CDR2 is FNYEAQ. V was trimmed by 2 bases and J by 3 bases, leaving 12 bases between them. This CDR3 spans 15 amino acids. The CDR3 region is CASSLWVGRTDTQYF. The CDR3, as DNA: TGTGCCAGCAGCTTATGGGTCGGGCGAACAGATACGCAGTATTTT.

This clonotype was seen a handful of times. This sequence joins TRBV28 and TRBJ2-1; either TRBD1 or TRBD2 may supply D (6 bases each). This CDR3 has 14 residues. CDR1 is MDHEN and CDR2 is SYDVKM in the germline V gene. The V end was cut by 7 bases, the J end by 6 bases, with 16 bases between. CDR3 coding DNA: TGTGCCAGCAACCTAATTGAGGGGGGCAATGAGCAGTTCTTC. It encodes CASNLIEGGNEQFF.

This clonotype has ten or more counts. The gene calls are TRBV11-2 and TRBJ1-1; no clear D gene. V gave up 3 bases and J gave up 5 bases, with 10 bases separating them. CDR3 size: 13 residues. Looked up from germline, CDR1 is SGHAT and CDR2 is FQNNGV. This chain's CDR3 is CASSLLTETEAFF. CDR3 coding DNA: TGTGCCAGCAGCTTGCTGACGGAAACTGAAGCTTTCTTT.

The chain joins TRBV19 to TRBJ2-3; D is tentatively TRBD1 or TRBD2 (6 bases each). CDR3 length: 17 amino acids. CDR1 is LNHDA and CDR2 is SQIVND in the germline V gene (reference sequence). The V end lost 4 bases, the J end lost 2 bases, and 19 bases lay between the germline ends. The CDR3 loop is CASSTRPGGTHTDTQYF. The CDR3 DNA is TGTGCCAGTAGTACGCGTCCCGGGGGCACCCACACAGATACGCAGTATTTT.